This T cell receptor beta chain was sequenced during a study of OX40 agonist ivuxolimab in advanced cancers. Study-wide background: Three individuals attained partial responses, comprising one hepatocellular carcinoma case and two cutaneous melanoma cases. General observations from the study: Antigen targets of the expanded peripheral T cells went undetermined.

With respect to this clone: Its antigen is as yet unknown.

Some clones are missing from TCRdb's copy, which holds only in-frame ones; the method was immunoSEQ multiplex PCR. Here the sample spans 90,000 to 120,000 clones, about 91% being singletons. This TCR was recovered from an adult with an advanced solid tumor such as melanoma, head and neck, liver or kidney cancer. Sequencing was performed on CD4+ or CD8+ T cells sorted from blood, taken in a trial of the OX40 agonist ivuxolimab.

The CDR3 reads CASSYSWTGATGELFF. The CDR3 region has the DNA TGTGCCAGCAGTTACTCATGGACAGGAGCGACCGGGGAGCTGTTTTTT. This chain connects TRBV6-5 to TRBJ2-2, with 7 bases fitting TRBD1. V shed 0 bases and J 5 bases; nucleotides not matched to a gene: 6. The CDR3 runs to 16 residues. Per the germline V gene, CDR1 is MNHEY and CDR2 is SVGAGI.